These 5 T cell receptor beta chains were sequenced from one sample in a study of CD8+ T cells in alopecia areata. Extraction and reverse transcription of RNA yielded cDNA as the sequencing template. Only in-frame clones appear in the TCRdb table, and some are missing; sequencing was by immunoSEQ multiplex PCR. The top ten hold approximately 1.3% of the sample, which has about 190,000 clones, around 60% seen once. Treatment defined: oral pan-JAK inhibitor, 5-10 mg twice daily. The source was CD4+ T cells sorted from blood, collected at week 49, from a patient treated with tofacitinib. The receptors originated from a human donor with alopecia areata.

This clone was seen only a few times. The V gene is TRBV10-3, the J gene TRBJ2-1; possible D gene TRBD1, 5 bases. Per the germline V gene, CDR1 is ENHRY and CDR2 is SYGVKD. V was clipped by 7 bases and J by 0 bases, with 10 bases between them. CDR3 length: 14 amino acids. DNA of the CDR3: TGTGCCATCACTCAAGACAGCTCCTACAATGAGCAGTTCTTC. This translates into CAITQDSSYNEQFF.

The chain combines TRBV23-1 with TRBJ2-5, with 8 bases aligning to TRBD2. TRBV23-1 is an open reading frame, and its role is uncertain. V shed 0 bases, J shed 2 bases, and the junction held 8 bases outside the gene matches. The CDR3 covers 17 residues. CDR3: CASSQSPGGLYQETQYF. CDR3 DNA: TGCGCCAGCAGTCAATCCCCGGGGGGGCTCTATCAAGAGACCCAGTACTTC.

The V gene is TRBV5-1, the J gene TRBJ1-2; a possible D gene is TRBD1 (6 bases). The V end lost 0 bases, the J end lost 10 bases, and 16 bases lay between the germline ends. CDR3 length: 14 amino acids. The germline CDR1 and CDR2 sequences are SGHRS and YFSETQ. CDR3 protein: CASSLEDSVSVYTF. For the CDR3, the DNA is TGCGCCAGCAGCTTGGAGGACAGCGTTAGTGTCTACACCTTC.

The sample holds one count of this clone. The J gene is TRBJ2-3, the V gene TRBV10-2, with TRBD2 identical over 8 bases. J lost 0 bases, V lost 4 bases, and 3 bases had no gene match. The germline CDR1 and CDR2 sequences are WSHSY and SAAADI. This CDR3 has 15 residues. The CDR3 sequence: CASSVSGGSTDTQYF. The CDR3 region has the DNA TGCGCCAGCAGTGTCTCGGGGGGGAGCACAGATACGCAGTATTTT.

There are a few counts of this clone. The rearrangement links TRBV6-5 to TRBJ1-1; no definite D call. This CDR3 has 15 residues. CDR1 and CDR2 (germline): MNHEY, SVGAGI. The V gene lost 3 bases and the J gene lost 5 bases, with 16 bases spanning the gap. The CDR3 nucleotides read TGTGCCAGCAGTTATGGTCGCGGACTCCAGACTGAAGCTTTCTTT. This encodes CASSYGRGLQTEAFF.